This TCR beta chain was recorded in a study of beta chain features in type 1 diabetes (dated by TCRdb to 2017 to 2018). With respect to the entire study: Mean age, gender distribution, total cell number and subset yield were not different between patients and healthy donors. Whereas all 30 or so donors provided naive and central memory subsets, regulatory and stem cell-like memory subsets were isolated from just 8 patients and roughly eight healthy donors. A total of roughly 100 million sorted cells were examined across all samples, and the number of cells per subset was strongly correlated with RNA yield. The study compared TCRB repertoires of sorted circulating CD4+ T cell subsets between recently diagnosed type 1 diabetes patients and matched healthy donors. What the study reported, not specific to this receptor: Because cDNA rather than genomic DNA was sequenced, highly expressing activated cells could have been over-represented, although no difference in activation and CD3 levels was found between groups. Patients with type 1 diabetes made fewer insertions and deleted more nucleotides at VDJ recombination sites, implying thymic rearrangement abnormalities. Because the HLA sub-analyses included only small numbers of individuals, any influence of HLA type on TCRB rearrangement was left unresolved. A moderate but significant shortening of TCRB CDR3 length was observed in type 1 diabetes patients in all four CD4+ subsets. Naive, central memory and regulatory TCRB repertoires appeared to be more similar among patients than among healthy donors. Shorter templates might be favored by PCR, yet because patient and control samples were amplified and corrected together, any such skew would affect both groups equally.

About this clone: Its antigen remains undetermined. There are no base qualities to consult, and no much larger clone falls within one base.

Each donor gave one peripheral blood draw, averaging approximately 0.12 L, which was collected into heparinised tubes. A BD FACSAria II and a panel including CD45RO, CCR7, CD25, CD127, CD95 and CD27 were used to sort naive, central memory, regulatory and stem cell-like memory CD4+ T cells. A purity above 98% was achieved for all sorted populations. PBMCs were separated immediately by Lymphoprep density gradient centrifugation and were stained directly, without being cultured. So that batch effects would be minimized, each experiment stained and sorted samples in pairs, pairing one healthy donor with one patient. All of the isolated RNA was reverse transcribed with the High Capacity cDNA Reverse Transcription Kit, so expressed TCRB transcripts were sequenced. Deep immunoSEQ sequencing was performed on naive, central memory and regulatory T cell samples, with an average of roughly 4 million total reads per sample. Sorted cells were lysed in RLT buffer, and RNA was extracted using DNase-treated RNeasy Micro or Mini kits according to cell number. Each cell subset was processed on its own to prevent cross-contamination, while patient and healthy donor samples were processed together. The immunoSEQ multiplex PCR was used to amplify TCRB sequences from cDNA, generating 87-bp fragments that spanned the CDR3 region. Sequencing of the amplicons was done on the Illumina HiSeq platform. Regarding the original processing steps: Synthetic template baselines were used to correct PCR bias computationally, reads within Hamming distance 2 were collapsed, and singletons that could not be merged were discarded. Reads were aligned to IMGT to assign V, D and J genes, CDR3 length, and insertions or deletions at six rearrangement sites. Clonotype counts were normalized to sorted cell number within each subset before computing true diversity and Gini coefficients with the tcR R package. Repertoire sharing was quantified using the overlap coefficient calculated on TCRB nucleotide sequences. TCRdb provides this immuneACCESS table in a form limited to in-frame rearrangements. Some clones are lacking; in checked studies, under half of them reflect an unresolved V gene, and why the rest are absent is not known. The DNA was the basis for D and trimming; V, J and clone size are from that table. For this sample there are 300,000 to 350,000 clones; 14% appear just once. Under 8.5% of the sample comes from the top ten.

This receptor was taken from a man aged 25 to 40 in good health. Material: central memory CD4+ T cells from blood.

The CDR3 loop reads CASTISGVGETQYF. The bases read TGCGCCAGCACAATTTCGGGAGTGGGAGAGACCCAGTACTTC. The rearranged segments are TRBV5-1 and TRBJ2-5, with TRBD2 tentatively as D gene (6 bases match). Via the germline V gene, CDR1 is SGHRS and CDR2 YFSETQ. Reading from cysteine to phenylalanine, the CDR3 counts 14 amino acids. CDR3 DNA is the only sequence kept; it has 42 bases, read in frame from the first base. V is shortened by 6 bases, J by 4 bases, and the region joining them spans 16 bases. With the portions outside the CDR3 filled from the reference TRBV5-1 and TRBJ2-5 genes, the complete variable region becomes KAGVTQTPRYLIKTRGQQVTLSCSPISGHRSVSWYQQTPGQGLQFLFEYFSETQRNKGNFPGRFSGRQFSNSRSEMNVSTLELGDSALYLCASTISGVGETQYFGPGTRLLVL.